The 8 T cell receptor beta chains below all came from one sample that was sequenced in a study of chemoradiotherapy in HPV16-positive cancers. Measured with immunoSEQ multiplex PCR; TCRdb has only the in-frame clones, and not every one. The repertoire holds around 850 clones, with around 80% as singletons. The material was tumor tissue, obtained from a patient who underwent chemoradiotherapy. The source is a human donor with HPV-associated anogenital cancer.

This clone came up once. The chain recombines TRBV18 with TRBJ2-7; TRBD1 might be the D (5 bases). V lost 3 bases and J 4 bases, leaving 13 bases between the germline ends. The CDR3 sequence is 14 residues long. Germline lookup yields CDR1 KGHSH and CDR2 LQKENI. The CDR3 nucleotides read TGTGCCAGCTCACCTCCAGGGCTGCCTTACGAGCAGTACTTC. Translated: CASSPPGLPYEQYF.

V is TRBV11-3 and J is TRBJ2-7, with a possible D match to TRBD1 (6 bases). The CDR3 has 16 amino acids. Germline V CDR1 and CDR2: SGHNT, YENEEA. Trimming removed 5 bases from V and 0 bases from J, with 17 bases in between. Written as DNA, the CDR3 is TGTGCCAGCAGCCCGATCAGGGGCGCCGCCTCCTACGAGCAGTACTTC. Translation gives CASSPIRGAASYEQYF.

The CDR3: CASSTGISTNEKLFF. CDR3 bases: TGTGCCAGTAGTACCGGGATTTCAACTAATGAAAAACTGTTTTTT. The chain combines TRBV19 with TRBJ1-4, with D uncertain. Deletions cut 4 bases from V and 0 bases from J, with 9 bases between. This CDR3 contains 15 residues. Per the germline V gene, CDR1 is LNHDA and CDR2 is SQIVND (reference sequence).

The chain recombines TRBV25-1 with TRBJ2-5, with D possibly TRBD2 on 6 matching bases. CDR1 and CDR2 from the germline V gene are MGHDK and SYGVNS. V was trimmed by 10 bases and J by 1 base, leaving 16 bases between them. The CDR3 is 14 residues long. CDR3 DNA sequence: TGTGCCACCGAAGCTCACGGGGGCCAAGAGACCCAGTACTTC. Protein sequence: CATEAHGGQETQYF.

The chain uses TRBV18 and TRBJ1-2; 7 nucleotides agree with TRBD1. The V gene end was trimmed by 5 bases and the J gene end by 0 bases; junction bases not matched to a gene: 12. CDR3 length: 17 residues. The V gene's germline CDR1 is KGHSH and CDR2 LQKENI. CDR3: CASSYRDSTLPNYGYTF. CDR3 coding DNA: TGTGCCAGCTCATACCGGGACAGCACCCTACCTAACTATGGCTACACCTTC.

V gene TRBV5-4 combines with J gene TRBJ2-3, with 7 positions matching TRBD2. The ends lost 5 bases at V and 6 bases at J; junction bases unmatched: 6. Germline CDR1 reads SGHNT; CDR2 reads YYREEE (reference sequence). This CDR3 has 13 residues. DNA of the CDR3: TGTGCCAGCAGTTTCACCGGGGGGGATACGCAGTATTTT. It translates to CASSFTGGDTQYF.

There are a few counts of this clone. The chain uses TRBV28 and TRBJ2-7; weak D call: TRBD2 (7 bases). The CDR3 length is 14 residues. Looked up from germline, CDR1 is MDHEN and CDR2 is SYDVKM. Trimming took 10 bases from V and 4 from J, leaving 20 bases between them. CDR3 coding DNA: TGTGCCATCACCCTGGGGGGGGCATCATACGAGCAGTACTTC. Translating it yields CAITLGGASYEQYF.

The rearrangement joins TRBV6-5 to TRBJ2-7; the D gene could be TRBD1 or TRBD2 (7 bases each). The germline CDR1 and CDR2 sequences are MNHEY and SVGAGI. Trimming removed 5 bases at V and 4 bases at J, with 15 bases between. CDR3 length: 14 residues. The CDR3 DNA reads TGTGCCAGCAGTCTTACAGGGGAGGGTTACGAGCAGTACTTC. Amino acid sequence: CASSLTGEGYEQYF.